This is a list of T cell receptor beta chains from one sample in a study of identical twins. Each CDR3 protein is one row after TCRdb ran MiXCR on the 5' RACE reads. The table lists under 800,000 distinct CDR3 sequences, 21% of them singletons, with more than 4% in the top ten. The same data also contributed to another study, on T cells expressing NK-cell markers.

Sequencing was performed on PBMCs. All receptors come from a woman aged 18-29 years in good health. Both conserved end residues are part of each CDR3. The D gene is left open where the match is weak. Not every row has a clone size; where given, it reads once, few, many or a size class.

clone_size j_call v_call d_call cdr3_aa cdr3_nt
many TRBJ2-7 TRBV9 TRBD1 CASSGQTGVVSEQYF TGTGCCAGCAGCGGACAGACAGGGGTCGTAAGCGAGCAGTACTTC
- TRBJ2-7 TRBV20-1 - CSARVYGLPGYEQYF TGCAGTGCTAGAGTGTACGGACTCCCAGGCTACGAGCAGTACTTC
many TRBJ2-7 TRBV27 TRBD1 CASSLRKTGGYEQYF TGTGCCAGCAGTTTGAGAAAGACAGGGGGGTACGAGCAGTACTTC
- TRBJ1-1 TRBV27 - CASSWGHMNTEAFF TGTGCCAGCAGTTGGGGACACATGAACACTGAAGCTTTCTTT
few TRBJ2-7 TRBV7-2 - CASSRIEYEQYF TGTGCCAGCAGCCGTATTGAGTACGAGCAGTACTTC
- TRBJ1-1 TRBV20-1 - CSAGRGPNTEAFF TGCAGTGCGGGACGAGGTCCGAACACTGAAGCTTTCTTT
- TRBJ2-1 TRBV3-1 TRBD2 CASRYTTGTSGRNEQFF TGTGCCAGCAGGTATACCACCGGGACTAGCGGGAGGAATGAGCAGTTCTTC
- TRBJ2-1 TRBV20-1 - CSATVFVNEQFF TGCAGTGCTACAGTTTTCGTCAATGAGCAGTTCTTC
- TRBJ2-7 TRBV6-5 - CASSYLNDPNYEQYF TGTGCCAGCAGTTACCTTAACGATCCCAATTACGAGCAGTACTTC
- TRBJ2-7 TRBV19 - CASSKGLTYEQYF TGTGCCAGTAGTAAGGGCCTCACCTACGAGCAGTACTTC
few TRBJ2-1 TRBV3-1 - CASSQAPQGNEQFF TGTGCCAGCAGCCAAGCCCCTCAGGGCAATGAGCAGTTCTTC
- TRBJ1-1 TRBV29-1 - CSGAQGRVTEAFF TGCAGCGGTGCCCAGGGGCGGGTCACTGAAGCTTTCTTT
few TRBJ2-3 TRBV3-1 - CASSVQDTQYF TGTGCCAGCAGCGTTCAAGATACGCAGTATTTT
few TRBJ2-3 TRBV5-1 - CASSLALQDTQYF TGCGCCAGCAGCTTGGCCCTTCAGGATACGCAGTATTTT
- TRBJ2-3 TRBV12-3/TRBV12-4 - CASKAGLDTQYF TGTGCCAGCAAGGCGGGGCTGGATACGCAGTATTTT
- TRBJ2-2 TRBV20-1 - CSVRGTSHRELFF TGCAGTGTACGGGGCACCTCTCACCGGGAGCTGTTTTTT
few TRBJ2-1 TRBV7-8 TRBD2 CASSLILAGRYNEQFF TGTGCCAGCAGCTTAATCTTAGCGGGGCGCTACAATGAGCAGTTCTTC
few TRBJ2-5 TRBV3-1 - CASTLAEETQYF TGTGCCAGCACCCTCGCAGAAGAGACCCAGTACTTC
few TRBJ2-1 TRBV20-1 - CSAPPPGGGYNEQFF TGCAGTGCCCCCCCGCCGGGGGGCGGATACAATGAGCAGTTCTTC
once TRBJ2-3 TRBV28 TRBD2 CASTNGLVRFADTQYF TGTGCCAGCACCAACGGACTAGTCCGTTTCGCAGATACGCAGTATTTT
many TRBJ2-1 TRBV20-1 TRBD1 CSADRGQGSDEQFF TGCAGTGCGGACCGGGGACAGGGGTCAGATGAGCAGTTCTTC
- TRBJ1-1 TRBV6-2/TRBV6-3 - CASRILGPTEAFF TGTGCCAGCAGGATCTTGGGGCCCACTGAAGCTTTCTTT
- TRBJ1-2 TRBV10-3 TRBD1 CAALDRDLRGYTF TGTGCCGCCTTGGACAGGGACCTTCGGGGCTACACCTTC
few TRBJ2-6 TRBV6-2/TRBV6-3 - CASSPRALSSGANVLTF TGTGCCAGCAGTCCCCGGGCCTTAAGCTCTGGGGCCAACGTCCTGACTTTC
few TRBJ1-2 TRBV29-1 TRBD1 CSVVDRGGYTF TGCAGCGTTGTTGACAGGGGGGGCTACACCTTC
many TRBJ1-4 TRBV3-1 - CASSRQNEKLFF TGTGCCAGCAGCCGACAGAATGAAAAACTGTTTTTT
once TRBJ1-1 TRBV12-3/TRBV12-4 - CASRYRVPNTEAFF TGTGCCAGCAGGTACAGGGTTCCGAACACTGAAGCTTTCTTT
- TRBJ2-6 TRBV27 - CASREGWMAGANVLTF TGTGCCAGCCGCGAGGGATGGATGGCTGGGGCCAACGTCCTGACTTTC
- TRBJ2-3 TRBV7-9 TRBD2 CASSPPRGGRTDTQYF TGTGCCAGCAGCCCACCGCGGGGCGGGAGAACAGATACGCAGTATTTT
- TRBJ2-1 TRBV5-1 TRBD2 CASSLDVSSGGGNEQFF TGCGCCAGCAGCTTGGATGTTTCTAGCGGGGGAGGGAATGAGCAGTTCTTC
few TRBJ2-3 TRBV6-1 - CASTQRPGLRGTDTQYF TGTGCCAGCACTCAAAGACCAGGTCTCCGGGGCACAGATACGCAGTATTTT
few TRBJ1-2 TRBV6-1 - CASSGNRVNGYTF TGTGCCAGCAGCGGGAACAGGGTGAATGGCTACACCTTC
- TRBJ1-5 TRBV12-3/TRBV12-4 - CASSSVYGAGQPQHF TGTGCCAGCAGTTCAGTCTACGGGGCTGGCCAGCCCCAGCATTTT
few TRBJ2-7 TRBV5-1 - CASSIPAGADAYEQYF TGCGCCAGCAGCATCCCAGCAGGGGCCGACGCGTACGAGCAGTACTTC
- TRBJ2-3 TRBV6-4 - CASSFDVTDTQYF TGTGCCAGCAGTTTCGATGTGACAGATACGCAGTATTTT
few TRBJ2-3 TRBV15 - CATSRVGEDTQYF TGTGCCACCAGCAGAGTAGGAGAAGATACGCAGTATTTT
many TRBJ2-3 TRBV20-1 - CSARDRGVSTDTQYF TGCAGTGCTAGAGACAGGGGAGTGTCCACAGATACGCAGTATTTT
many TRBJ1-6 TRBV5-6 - CASSLGSANSPLHF TGTGCCAGCAGCTTGGGGTCGGCAAATTCACCCCTCCACTTT
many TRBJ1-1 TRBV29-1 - CSVGIGDRRNTEAFF TGCAGCGTTGGGATTGGAGACAGGCGTAACACTGAAGCTTTCTTT
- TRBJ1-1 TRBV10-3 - CAISELGRGDGEAFF TGTGCCATCAGTGAGTTGGGGAGGGGGGACGGTGAAGCTTTCTTT